This T cell receptor (beta chain) was recorded in a study of blood T cell repertoires in COVID-19. Study in general: Sources were T cells, B-cell-depleted T cells, or PBMCs; the material itself was cDNA or gDNA.

Ends included, the CDR3 has 15 residues. In germline, CDR1 is LNHDA, CDR2 SQIVND (reference sequence). Study processing details: The authors estimated nucleated cell counts from reference gene primer amplification. The repertoire was sequenced with immunoSEQ multiplex PCR; TCRdb's copy has only in-frame clones and lacks some. V and J calls and clone size follow that table, whereas D and trimming were derived from the DNA. The table records 110,000 or so clones, approximately 81% of them present only once. For this clone: The limits of the CDR3 on the DNA are not certain, so only TCRdb's listed CDR3 is given.

The sequence was collected from a middle-aged man with acute or convalescent COVID-19. Sequenced input: peripheral blood. The chain recombines TRBV19 with TRBJ1-5. The CDR3 spells CASRPAALSNQPQHF.